This TCR beta chain was recovered during a study of T cell responses to AZD1222 COVID-19 vaccine. Study summary: Pooling was applied to second doses at about 4 or about 12 weeks. General study results and limits: Donors skewed white British and female; clonal diversity was possibly underestimated.

Regarding this clone: Its target is unknown.

Produced via immunoSEQ multiplex PCR; TCRdb's table is partial and in-frame only. The table shows 90,000 to 110,000 clones, with approximately 90% occurring only once. Sequencing was performed on peripheral blood, taken on day 0 of AZD1222 vaccination. The receptor was derived from an adult in good health.

The CDR3 reads CASSLVREAVDTQYF. CDR3 DNA sequence: TGCGCCAGCAGCTTGGTTCGGGAGGCCGTAGATACGCAGTATTTT. The J gene is TRBJ2-3, the V gene TRBV5-1, with 7 bases that match TRBD2. V was pared by 0 bases and J by 5 bases, with 6 bases of the junction left unmatched. The length of the CDR3 is 15 residues. In germline, CDR1 is SGHRS, CDR2 YFSETQ.